This T cell receptor (beta chain) came from a study of T cells in Graves' hyperthyroidism and ophthalmopathy. The CDR3 extends over 17 amino acids. Germline CDR1 LNHDA, CDR2 SQIVND (reference sequence). Trimming cost V 3 bases and J 1 base, with 17 bases left between them. Regions amplified from RNA transcripts were the TCR beta CDR3 regions. HTBI primers were used for first-round RT-PCR of the TCR CDR3. MiXCR, applied by TCRdb to the multiplex PCR reads, yields one record per CDR3 protein. The profile shows under 400,000 distinct CDR3 sequences, 15% to 20% of them singletons. General study findings and limits: Blood samples included most of the expanded thyroid clonotypes exceeding 0.001.

Those with hyperthyroidism were 18 to 65 years old, newly diagnosed, and ill for under 2 months. Source material for PBMCs was more than 7.5 ml fresh peripheral blood. This clonotype came up a few times. Its antigen is still unknown. Source material: blood. This clonotype originated in a woman in her forties or fifties with Graves' hyperthyroidism. V is TRBV19 and J is TRBJ2-3; D ambiguous. The chain's CDR3 is CASSIDTFTYGTDTQYF. CDR3 nucleotides: TGTGCCAGTAGTATTGACACTTTTACCTATGGCACAGATACGCAGTATTTT.